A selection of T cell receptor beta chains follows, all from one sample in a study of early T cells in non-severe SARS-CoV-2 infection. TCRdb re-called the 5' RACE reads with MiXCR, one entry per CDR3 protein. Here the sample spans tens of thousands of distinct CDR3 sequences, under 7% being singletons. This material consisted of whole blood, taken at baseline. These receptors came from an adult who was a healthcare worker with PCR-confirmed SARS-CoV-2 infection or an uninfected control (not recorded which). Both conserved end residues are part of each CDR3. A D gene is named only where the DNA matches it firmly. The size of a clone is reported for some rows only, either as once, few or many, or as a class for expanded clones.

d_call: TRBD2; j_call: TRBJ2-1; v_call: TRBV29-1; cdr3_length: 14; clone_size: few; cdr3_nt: TGCAGCGTTGTTGGGACTAGCGGCTACAATGAGCAGTTCTTC; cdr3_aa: CSVVGTSGYNEQFF
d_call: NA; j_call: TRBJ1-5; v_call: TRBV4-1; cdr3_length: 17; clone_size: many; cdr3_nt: TGCGCCAGCAGCCAAGAATCGGCAGTATATGGCAATCAGCCCCAGCATTTT; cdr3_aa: CASSQESAVYGNQPQHF
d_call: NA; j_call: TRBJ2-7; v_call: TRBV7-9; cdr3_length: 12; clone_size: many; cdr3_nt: TGTGCCAGCAGACCCCCGGACCACGAGCAGTACTTC; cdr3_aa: CASRPPDHEQYF
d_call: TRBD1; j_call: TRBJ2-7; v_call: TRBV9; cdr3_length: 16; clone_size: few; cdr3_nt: TGTGCCAGCAGCGTAGAAGGGGACAGGGGTTTCGGTGAGCAGTACTTC; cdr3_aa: CASSVEGDRGFGEQYF
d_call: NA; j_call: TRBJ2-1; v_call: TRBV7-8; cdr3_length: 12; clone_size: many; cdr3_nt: TGTGCCAGCAGCTTAAAGCGGGATGAGCAGTTCTTC; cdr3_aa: CASSLKRDEQFF
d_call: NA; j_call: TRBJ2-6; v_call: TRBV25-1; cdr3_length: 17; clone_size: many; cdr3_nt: TGTGCCAGCAGCAACACAGGGCATGGCACTGGGGCCAACGTCCTGACTTTC; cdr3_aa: CASSNTGHGTGANVLTF
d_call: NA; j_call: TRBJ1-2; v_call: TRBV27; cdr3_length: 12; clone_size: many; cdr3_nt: TGTGCCAGCAGTTTACGGGGAAATGGCTACACCTTC; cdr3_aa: CASSLRGNGYTF
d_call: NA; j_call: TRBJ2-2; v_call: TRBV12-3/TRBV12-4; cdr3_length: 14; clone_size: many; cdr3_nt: TGTGCCAGCAGTTTCTGGGACGGCACCGGGGAGCTGTTTTTT; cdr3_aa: CASSFWDGTGELFF
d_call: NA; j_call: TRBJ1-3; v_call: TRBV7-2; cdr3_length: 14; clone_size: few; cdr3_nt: TGTGCCAGCAGCGGAGATTACTCTGGAAACACCATATATTTT; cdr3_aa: CASSGDYSGNTIYF
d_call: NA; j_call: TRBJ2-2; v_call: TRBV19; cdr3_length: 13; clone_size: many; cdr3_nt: TGTGCCAGTACGGAACAAAACACCGGGGAGCTGTTTTTT; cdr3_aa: CASTEQNTGELFF
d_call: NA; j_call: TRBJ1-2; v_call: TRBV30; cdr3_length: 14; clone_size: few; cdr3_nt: TGTGCCTGGACGCCCGGGACGGTCCACTATGGCTACACCTTC; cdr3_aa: CAWTPGTVHYGYTF
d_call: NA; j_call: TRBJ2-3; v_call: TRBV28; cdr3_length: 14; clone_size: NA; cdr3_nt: TGTGCCAGCAGTTTTTTGGGGCATCCAGATACGCAGTATTTT; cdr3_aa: CASSFLGHPDTQYF
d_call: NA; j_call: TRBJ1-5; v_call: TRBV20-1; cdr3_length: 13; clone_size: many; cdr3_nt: TGCAGTGCTAATCAGTTAAGCAATCAGCCCCAGCATTTT; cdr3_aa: CSANQLSNQPQHF
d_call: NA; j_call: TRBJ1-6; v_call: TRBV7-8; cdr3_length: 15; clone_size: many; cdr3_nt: TGTGCCAGCAGCTATGCGGGACGGAAGGATTCACCCCTCCACTTT; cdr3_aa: CASSYAGRKDSPLHF
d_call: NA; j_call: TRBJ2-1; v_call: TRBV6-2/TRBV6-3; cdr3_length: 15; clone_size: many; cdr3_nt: TGTGCCAGCAGTTACTCTCCACCCGGCTACAATGAGCAGTTCTTC; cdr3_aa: CASSYSPPGYNEQFF
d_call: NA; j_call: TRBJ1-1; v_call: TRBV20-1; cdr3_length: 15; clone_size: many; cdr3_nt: TGCAGTGCCCAGAATCGGGCACTCTTGAACACTGAAGCTTTCTTT; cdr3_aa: CSAQNRALLNTEAFF
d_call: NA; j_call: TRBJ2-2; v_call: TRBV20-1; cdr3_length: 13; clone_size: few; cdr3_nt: TGCAGTGCTCGGTCCTCGTTCACCGGGGAGCTGTTTTTT; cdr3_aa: CSARSSFTGELFF
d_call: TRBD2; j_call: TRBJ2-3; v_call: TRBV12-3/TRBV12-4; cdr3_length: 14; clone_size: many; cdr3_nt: TGTGCCAGCAGCACTAGCGGGAGTCCGAATACGCAGTATTTT; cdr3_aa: CASSTSGSPNTQYF
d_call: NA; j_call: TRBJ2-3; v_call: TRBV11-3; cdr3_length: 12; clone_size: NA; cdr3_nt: TGTGCCAGCAGCCTCATGGGAGATACGCAGTATTTT; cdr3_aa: CASSLMGDTQYF
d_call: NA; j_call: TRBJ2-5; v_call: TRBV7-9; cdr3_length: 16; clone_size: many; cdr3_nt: TGTGCCAGCAGCTTAGATGGCGGACAGCGCCAAGAGACCCAGTACTTC; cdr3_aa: CASSLDGGQRQETQYF
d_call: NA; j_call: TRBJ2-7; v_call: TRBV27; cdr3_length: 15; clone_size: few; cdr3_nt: TGTGCCAGCAGTGAAAGCCCGACAGATACCTACGAGCAGTACTTC; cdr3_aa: CASSESPTDTYEQYF
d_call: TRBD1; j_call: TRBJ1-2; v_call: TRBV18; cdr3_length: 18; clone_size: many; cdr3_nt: TGTGCCAGCTCACCTTTGGACAGGCAGAGATACCTAAACTATGGCTACACCTTC; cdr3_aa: CASSPLDRQRYLNYGYTF
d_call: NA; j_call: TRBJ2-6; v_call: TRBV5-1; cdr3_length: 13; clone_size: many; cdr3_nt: TGCGCCAGCAGGGAGTCTGGGGCCAACGTCCTGACTTTC; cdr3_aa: CASRESGANVLTF
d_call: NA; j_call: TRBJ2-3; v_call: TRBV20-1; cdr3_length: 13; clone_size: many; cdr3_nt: TGCAGTGCTAGCGGGACTAGCACAGATACGCAGTATTTT; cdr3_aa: CSASGTSTDTQYF
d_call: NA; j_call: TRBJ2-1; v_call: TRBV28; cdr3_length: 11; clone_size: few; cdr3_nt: TGTGCCAGCCGAGGACACGGTGAGCAGTTCTTC; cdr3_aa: CASRGHGEQFF
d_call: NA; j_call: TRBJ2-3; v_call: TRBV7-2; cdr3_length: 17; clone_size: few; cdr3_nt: TGTGCCAGCAGCTTAGTCCCCACAGGGCGGGGCACAGATACGCAGTATTTT; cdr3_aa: CASSLVPTGRGTDTQYF
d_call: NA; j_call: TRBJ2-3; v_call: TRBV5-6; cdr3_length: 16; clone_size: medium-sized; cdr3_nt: TGTGCCAGCAGCTTGAGCGGATCCTTTAGCACAGATACGCAGTATTTT; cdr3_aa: CASSLSGSFSTDTQYF
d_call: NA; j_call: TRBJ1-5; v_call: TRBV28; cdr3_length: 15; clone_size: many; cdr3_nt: TGTGCCAGCAGTTCCCAGAGCCAGAGGGGTCAGCCCCAGCATTTT; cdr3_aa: CASSSQSQRGQPQHF
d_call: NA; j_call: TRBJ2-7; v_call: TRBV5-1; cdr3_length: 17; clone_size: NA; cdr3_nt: TGCGCCAGCAGCCCCCGGCTGTCGAGGACAGCAACCTACGAGCAGTACTTC; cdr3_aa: CASSPRLSRTATYEQYF
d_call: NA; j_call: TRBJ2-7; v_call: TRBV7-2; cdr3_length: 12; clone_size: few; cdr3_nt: TGTGCCAGCAGTCTGGGAGCCTACGAGCAGTACTTC; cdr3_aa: CASSLGAYEQYF
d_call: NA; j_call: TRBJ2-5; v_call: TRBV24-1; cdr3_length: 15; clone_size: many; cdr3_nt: TGTGCCACCAGTGACCCGGGACTTGTACAAGAGACCCAGTACTTC; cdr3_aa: CATSDPGLVQETQYF
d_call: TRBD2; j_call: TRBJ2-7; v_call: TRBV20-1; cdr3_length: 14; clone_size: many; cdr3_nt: TGCAGTGCCATCTCAACTAGCGCCTACTACGAGCAGTACTTC; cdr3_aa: CSAISTSAYYEQYF
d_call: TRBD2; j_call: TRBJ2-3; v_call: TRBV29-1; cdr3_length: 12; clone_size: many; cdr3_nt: TGCAGCGTTTGGCGGGAGACAGATACGCAGTATTTT; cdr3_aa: CSVWRETDTQYF
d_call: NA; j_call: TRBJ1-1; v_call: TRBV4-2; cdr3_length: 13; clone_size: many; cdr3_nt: TGTGCCAGCAGCCAAGATCGGACAGACGGAGCTTTCTTT; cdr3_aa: CASSQDRTDGAFF
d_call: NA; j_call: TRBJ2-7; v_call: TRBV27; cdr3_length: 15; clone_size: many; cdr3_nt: TGTGCCAGCAGACCCCGACAGGTGGGCTCCTACGAGCAGTACTTC; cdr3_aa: CASRPRQVGSYEQYF
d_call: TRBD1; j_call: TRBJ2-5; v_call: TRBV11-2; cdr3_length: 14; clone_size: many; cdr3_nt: TGTGCCAGCAGCTGGGGACAGGGACAAGAGACCCAGTACTTC; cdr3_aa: CASSWGQGQETQYF
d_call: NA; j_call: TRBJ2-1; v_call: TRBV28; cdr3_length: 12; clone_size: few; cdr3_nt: TGTGCCAGCAGGAACGGCCCGACCGAGCAGTTCTTC; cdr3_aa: CASRNGPTEQFF
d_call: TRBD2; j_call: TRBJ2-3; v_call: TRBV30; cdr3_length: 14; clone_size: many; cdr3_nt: TGTGCCTGGAAGGGACTAGCGGGTCCAGATACGCAGTATTTT; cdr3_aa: CAWKGLAGPDTQYF
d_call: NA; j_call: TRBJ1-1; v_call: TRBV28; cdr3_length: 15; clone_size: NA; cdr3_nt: TGTGCCAGCAGTTTATCTGTCAGGCCAAACACTGAAGCTTTCTTT; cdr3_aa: CASSLSVRPNTEAFF
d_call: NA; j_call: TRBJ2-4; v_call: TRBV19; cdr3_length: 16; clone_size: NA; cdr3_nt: TGTGCCAGTAGCCTCAGGGGGGCCTTGGCCAAAAACATTCAGTACTTC; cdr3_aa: CASSLRGALAKNIQYF
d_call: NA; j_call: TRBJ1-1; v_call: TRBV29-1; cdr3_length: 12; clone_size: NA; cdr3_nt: TGCAGCGTTGATCAGGGTTACACTGAAGCTTTCTTT; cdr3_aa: CSVDQGYTEAFF
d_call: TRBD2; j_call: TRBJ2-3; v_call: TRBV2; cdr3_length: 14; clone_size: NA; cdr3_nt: TGTGCCAGCATGAGGACTAGCGGGAGTGATACGCAGTATTTT; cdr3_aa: CASMRTSGSDTQYF